The rows below give T cell receptor beta chains drawn from one sample of a study of cytomegalovirus exposure and HLA in healthy donors. TCRdb's copy holds only in-frame clones and misses some; the assay was immunoSEQ multiplex PCR. In the table there are some 90,000 clones, around four fifths of which are singletons. Sample: PBMCs. These receptor sequences come from a woman in her forties in good health and CMV-seronegative. The CDR3 runs from the conserved cysteine through the conserved F or W. A D gene is named only where the DNA matches it firmly. Some rows mark clone size as missing; the rest say once, few, many or name a class of expanded clone.

>NA|NA|TRBV30|TRBJ1-4
CAWSSGQGQEKLFF
TGTGCCTGGAGTTCTGGCCAGGGTCAAGAAAAACTGTTTTTT
>TRBD2|few|TRBV10-3|TRBJ2-7
CAIRVGLAVANEQYF
TGTGCCATCAGGGTTGGACTAGCGGTCGCTAACGAGCAGTACTTC
>TRBD2|NA|TRBV2|TRBJ2-5
CASSGFGLAGTETQYF
TGTGCCAGCAGTGGATTCGGACTAGCGGGAACAGAGACCCAGTACTTC
>TRBD1|NA|TRBV14|TRBJ1-1
CASSPGQLLGAFF
TGTGCCAGCAGCCCGGGACAGCTTTTGGGGGCTTTCTTT
>TRBD2|NA|TRBV27|TRBJ2-1
CASGSGSTYNEQFF
TGTGCCAGCGGAAGCGGGAGCACCTACAATGAGCAGTTCTTC
>TRBD2|NA|TRBV6-4|TRBJ2-1
CASSALAGDNEQFF
TGTGCCAGCAGTGCACTAGCGGGAGACAATGAGCAGTTCTTC
>NA|NA|TRBV29-1|TRBJ2-3
CSVALWPGTDTQYF
TGCAGCGTCGCCCTCTGGCCAGGCACAGATACGCAGTATTTT
>NA|few|TRBV5-1|TRBJ2-3
CASKEGGDTQYF
TGCGCCAGCAAGGAGGGAGGCGATACGCAGTATTTT
>TRBD1|NA|TRBV29-1|TRBJ2-2
CSDRNRGVAGELFF
TGCAGCGATCGTAACAGGGGGGTAGCCGGGGAGCTGTTTTTT
>TRBD1|NA|TRBV19|TRBJ1-5
CASSMILWDPADRAGGNQPQHF
TGTGCCAGTAGTATGATACTTTGGGATCCGGCGGACAGGGCGGGAGGCAATCAGCCCCAGCATTTT
>TRBD2|NA|TRBV2|TRBJ2-7
CASSLSGRVGGEQYF
TGTGCCAGCAGCCTAAGCGGGAGGGTAGGCGGCGAGCAGTACTTC
>NA|NA|TRBV6-1|TRBJ1-4
CASSVVFREKLFF
TGTGCCAGCAGTGTGGTCTTCCGGGAAAAACTGTTTTTT
>TRBD1|NA|TRBV4-2|TRBJ2-5
CASSQPGTGQETQYF
TGTGCCAGCAGCCAACCCGGGACAGGCCAAGAGACCCAGTACTTC
>TRBD2|NA|TRBV5-1|TRBJ2-1
CASSLGSSGMGNEQFF
TGCGCCAGCAGCTTGGGTTCTAGCGGGATGGGTAATGAGCAGTTCTTC
>TRBD1|NA|TRBV19|TRBJ2-4
CASRDRLAKNIQYF
TGTGCCAGCAGGGACAGACTAGCCAAAAACATTCAGTACTTC